This entry lists 14 T cell receptor beta chains sequenced from one sample in a study of blood T cell repertoires in COVID-19 (TCRdb year 2020). The library was prepared using the immunoSEQ multiplex PCR assay. TCRdb took this table from immuneACCESS and kept in-frame rearrangements with V and J called. Such tables lack part of the clones; where checked against another copy, unresolved V genes explain under half of the gap, and the rest is unexplained. The sample contains 350,000 or so clones, 80% to 90% of them found a single time. 8.5% to 12% of the sample is in the top ten clones. Sequenced sample: peripheral blood. These receptors all stem from a woman aged 25 to 39 with COVID-19, enrolled during active disease.

The chain uses TRBV7-2 and TRBJ2-7, with D unresolved. Trimming removed 2 bases from V and 1 base from J, with 6 bases in between. The CDR3 is 13 amino acids. CDR1 is SGHTA and CDR2 is FQGNSA in the germline V gene. Written as DNA, the CDR3 is TGTGCCAGCAGCTTAACCGCGTCCTACGAGCAGTACTTC. Translating gives CASSLTASYEQYF.

The chain links TRBV9 to TRBJ1-6; TRBD1 matches 7 bases. The CDR3 is 13 residues long. Looked up from germline, CDR1 is SGDLS and CDR2 is YYNGEE. J lost 7 bases, V lost 4 bases, and 2 bases had no gene match. Written as DNA, the CDR3 is TGTGCCAGCAGCCAGACAGGGAATTCACCCCTCCACTTT. As protein: CASSQTGNSPLHF. The whole variable domain, filled in from reference TRBV9 and TRBJ1-6, reads DSGVTQTPKHLITATGQRVTLRCSPRSGDLSVYWYQQSLDQGLQFLIQYYNGEERAKGNILERFSAQQFPDLHSELNLSSLELGDSALYFCASSQTGNSPLHFGNGTRLTVT.

V is TRBV5-1 and J is TRBJ2-7; TRBD1 aligns across 9 bases. With 2 bases clipped from V and 5 bases from J, the junction kept 5 bases outside the gene matches. Germline V gene sequence: CDR1 SGHRS, CDR2 YFSETQ. This CDR3 has 14 amino acids. CDR3 loop: CASSLGDRAHEQYF. DNA of the CDR3: TGCGCCAGCAGCTTAGGGGACAGGGCCCACGAGCAGTACTTC. Supplemented by reference TRBV5-1 and TRBJ2-7, the full variable domain reads KAGVTQTPRYLIKTRGQQVTLSCSPISGHRSVSWYQQTPGQGLQFLFEYFSETQRNKGNFPGRFSGRQFSNSRSEMNVSTLELGDSALYLCASSLGDRAHEQYFGPGTRLTVT.

This rearrangement joins TRBV3-1 (or the pseudogene TRBV3-2) to TRBJ2-1; 8 nucleotides agree with TRBD2. Unmatched junction bases numbered 10, after V lost 4 bases and J lost 2 bases. The CDR3 is 17 residues long. Germline V lookup: CDR1 LGHDT, CDR2 YNNKEL (reference sequence). Here the CDR3 reads CASSPLGREAAYNEQFF. For the CDR3, the DNA is TGTGCCAGCAGCCCCCTCGGGCGGGAGGCTGCCTACAATGAGCAGTTCTTC.

The V and J genes are TRBV6-1 and TRBJ1-5; D is unresolved. Germline V gene data show CDR1 as MNHNS and CDR2 as SASEGT. V lost 2 bases and J lost 1, with 6 bases in between. The CDR3 is made up of 14 amino acids. CDR3 sequence reads: CASSESWSNQPQHF. In DNA, the CDR3 is TGTGCCAGCAGTGAAAGCTGGAGCAATCAGCCCCAGCATTTT.

The chain employs TRBV2 and TRBJ1-4; 9 bases map to TRBD1. In germline, CDR1 is SNHLY, CDR2 FYNNEI. J gave up 7 bases and V 7 bases, and 4 bases lay outside the gene matches. This CDR3 comprises 13 residues. The CDR3 is CASKRDRVEKLFF. The CDR3 bases are TGTGCCAGCAAACGGGACAGGGTTGAAAAACTGTTTTTT.

The gene calls are TRBV7-2 and TRBJ2-7, with D maybe TRBD2 (6 bases). The CDR3 is 14 residues long. Trimming cost V 5 bases and J 3 bases, with 14 bases left between them. Germline V gene data show CDR1 as SGHTA and CDR2 as FQGNSA. DNA of the CDR3: TGTGCCAGCAGCCACCGGGTGGGAGGCTACGAGCAGTACTTC. This translates into CASSHRVGGYEQYF.

This chain uses TRBV2 with TRBJ1-1; no firm D call. The CDR3 is 16 residues long. V was pared by 3 bases and J by 2 bases, with 16 bases between. Germline lookup yields CDR1 SNHLY and CDR2 FYNNEI. CDR3 sequence: CASSEQAHTDNTEAFF. The CDR3 coding sequence is TGTGCCAGCAGTGAGCAGGCTCACACAGACAACACTGAAGCTTTCTTT.

The rearrangement joins TRBV19 to TRBJ1-1, with D possibly matching TRBD1 (6 bases). The CDR3 is made up of 14 amino acids. The V end was cut by 6 bases, the J end by 0 bases, with 11 bases between. Germline assignment: CDR1 LNHDA and CDR2 SQIVND (reference sequence). Here the CDR3 reads CASRRTVMNTEAFF. The CDR3 DNA is TGTGCCAGTAGAAGGACAGTTATGAACACTGAAGCTTTCTTT.

The chain carries TRBV5-1 and TRBJ1-4, with 7 bases aligning to TRBD1. The CDR3 is 17 residues long. Losses at the gene ends were 4 bases for V and 5 bases for J; bases not matched to a gene: 14. Germline CDR1 SGHRS, CDR2 YFSETQ. The CDR3 loop is CASSIGLDRVGNEKLFF. DNA for the CDR3: TGCGCCAGCAGCATAGGCCTTGACAGGGTCGGAAATGAAAAACTGTTTTTT. Based on the CDR3 plus reference TRBV5-1 and TRBJ1-4, the full variable domain is KAGVTQTPRYLIKTRGQQVTLSCSPISGHRSVSWYQQTPGQGLQFLFEYFSETQRNKGNFPGRFSGRQFSNSRSEMNVSTLELGDSALYLCASSIGLDRVGNEKLFFGSGTQLSVL.

The V and J genes are TRBV6-6 and TRBJ1-5; 7 bases fit TRBD1. Germline CDR1 MNHNY, CDR2 SVGAGI (reference sequence). V lost 0 bases and J lost 3; bases outside the gene matches: 2. This CDR3 region has 15 residues. DNA of the CDR3: TGTGCCAGCAGTTACTCAGGGGGCTTCAATCAGCCCCAGCATTTT. Its protein is CASSYSGGFNQPQHF.

V is TRBV10-1 and J is TRBJ2-7, with TRBD1 matching over 8 bases. The germline gives CDR1 WNHNN, CDR2 SYGVQD (reference sequence). The CDR3 spans 16 residues. With V trimmed by 2 bases and J by 6 bases, 12 bases remained unmatched. The CDR3 DNA is TGCGCCAGCAGTGAGGGGACAGGCCCTCGGTTCGGCGAGCAGTACTTC. This translates into CASSEGTGPRFGEQYF.

This chain links TRBV19 with TRBJ2-4; 9 positions agree with TRBD2. The germline CDR1 and CDR2 sequences are LNHDA and SQIVND (reference sequence). V dropped 4 bases and J dropped 0; count of bases not matched to a gene: 10. CDR3 length: 18 residues. CDR3 region: CASSTTGTSPLAKNIQYF. The CDR3 coding sequence is TGTGCCAGTAGTACTACCGGGACTAGCCCTTTAGCCAAAAACATTCAGTACTTC.

The V and J genes are TRBV9 and TRBJ2-5; 10 positions match TRBD2. The CDR3 sequence is 15 residues long. Germline lookup yields CDR1 SGDLS and CDR2 YYNGEE. Trimming at V came to 3 bases and at J to 5 bases, leaving 7 bases not matched to a gene. The chain's CDR3 is CASSASSGRAETQYF. The DNA of the CDR3 is TGTGCCAGCAGCGCCTCTAGCGGGAGAGCGGAGACCCAGTACTTC.